The entry below gives a single TCR beta chain sequence along with its context. Its specificity is unknown. The data were produced by immunoSEQ multiplex PCR, yet TCRdb's version contains in-frame clones alone and is incomplete. The repertoire consists of 250,000 to 400,000 clones, with roughly 87% occurring once and the leading ten covering 1.2%. This entry comes from a study of cytomegalovirus exposure and HLA in healthy donors. Study-level points and caveats: The classifier reportedly diagnosed cytomegalovirus status with high sensitivity and specificity.

Germline CDR1 MNHEY, CDR2 SMNVEV (reference sequence). This CDR3 is 13 amino acids long. V gave up 5 bases and J gave up 3 bases, with 10 bases separating them. V is TRBV27 and J is TRBJ1-1; D is unresolved. The source of this sequence is a woman aged 25 to 45 in good health and CMV-seropositive. The material sequenced was PBMCs. The CDR3 is CASSPDGYTEAFF. The CDR3 nucleotides read TGTGCCAGCAGTCCGGACGGATACACTGAAGCTTTCTTT.